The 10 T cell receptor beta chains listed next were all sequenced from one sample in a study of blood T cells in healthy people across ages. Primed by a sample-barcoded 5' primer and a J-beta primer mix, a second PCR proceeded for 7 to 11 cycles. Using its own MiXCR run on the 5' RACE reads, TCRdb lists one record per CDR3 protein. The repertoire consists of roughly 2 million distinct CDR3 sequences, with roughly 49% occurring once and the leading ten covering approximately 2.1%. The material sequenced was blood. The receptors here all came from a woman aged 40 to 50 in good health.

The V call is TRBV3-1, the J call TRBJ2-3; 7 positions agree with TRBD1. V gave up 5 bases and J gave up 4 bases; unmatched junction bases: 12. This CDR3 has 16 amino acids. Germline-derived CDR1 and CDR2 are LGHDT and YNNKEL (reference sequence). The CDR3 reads CASSSPGQRYPDTQYF. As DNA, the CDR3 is TGTGCCAGCAGCTCCCCGGGACAGAGATACCCAGATACGCAGTATTTT.

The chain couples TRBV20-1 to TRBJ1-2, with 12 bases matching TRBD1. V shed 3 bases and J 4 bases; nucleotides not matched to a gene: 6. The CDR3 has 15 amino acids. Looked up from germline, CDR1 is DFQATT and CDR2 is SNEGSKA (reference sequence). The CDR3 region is CSARGLGQGAYGYTF. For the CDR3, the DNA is TGCAGTGCTAGGGGACTGGGACAGGGGGCCTATGGCTACACCTTC.

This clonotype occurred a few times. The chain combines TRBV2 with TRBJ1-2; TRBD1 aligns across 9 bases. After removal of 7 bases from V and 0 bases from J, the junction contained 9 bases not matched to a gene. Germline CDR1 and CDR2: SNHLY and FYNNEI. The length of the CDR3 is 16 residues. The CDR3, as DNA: TGTGCCAGCACTATTAACAGGGGGCAGGCTAACTATGGCTACACCTTC. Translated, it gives CASTINRGQANYGYTF. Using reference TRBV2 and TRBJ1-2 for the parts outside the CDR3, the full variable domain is EPEVTQTPSHQVTQMGQEVILRCVPISNHLYFYWYRQILGQKVEFLVSFYNNEISEKSEIFDDQFSVERPDGSNFTLKIRSTKLEDSAMYFCASTINRGQANYGYTFGSGTRLTVV.

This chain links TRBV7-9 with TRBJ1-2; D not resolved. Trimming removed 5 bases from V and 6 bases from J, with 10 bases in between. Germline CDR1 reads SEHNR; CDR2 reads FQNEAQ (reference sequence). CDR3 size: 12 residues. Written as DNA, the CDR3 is TGTGCCAGCAGCCTCTCCTCGGATGGCTACACCTTC. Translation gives CASSLSSDGYTF.

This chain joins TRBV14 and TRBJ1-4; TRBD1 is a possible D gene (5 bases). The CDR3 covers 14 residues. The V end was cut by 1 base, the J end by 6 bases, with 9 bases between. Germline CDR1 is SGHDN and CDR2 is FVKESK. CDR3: CASSQGGIDEKLFF. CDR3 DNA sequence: TGTGCCAGCAGCCAAGGGGGGATCGATGAAAAACTGTTTTTT.

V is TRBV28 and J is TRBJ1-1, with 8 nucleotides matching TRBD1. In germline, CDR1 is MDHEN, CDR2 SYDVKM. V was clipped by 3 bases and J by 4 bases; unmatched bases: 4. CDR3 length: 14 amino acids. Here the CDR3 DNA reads TGTGCCAGCAGTTTCCACAGGGGGGGCACTGAAGCTTTCTTT. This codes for CASSFHRGGTEAFF. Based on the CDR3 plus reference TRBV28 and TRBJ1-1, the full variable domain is DVKVTQSSRYLVKRTGEKVFLECVQDMDHENMFWYRQDPGLGLRLIYFSYDVKMKEKGDIPEGYSVSREKKERFSLILESASTNQTSMYLCASSFHRGGTEAFFGQGTRLTVV.

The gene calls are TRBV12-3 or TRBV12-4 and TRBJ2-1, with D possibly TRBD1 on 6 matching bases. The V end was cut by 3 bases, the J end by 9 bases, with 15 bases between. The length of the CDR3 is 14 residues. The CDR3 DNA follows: TGTGCCAGCAGTTTCAGGGGCGATCCGCGTGAGCAGTTCTTC. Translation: CASSFRGDPREQFF.

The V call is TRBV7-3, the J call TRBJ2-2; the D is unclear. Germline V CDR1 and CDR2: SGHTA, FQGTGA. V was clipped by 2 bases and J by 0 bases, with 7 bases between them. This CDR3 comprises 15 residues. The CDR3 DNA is TGTGCCAGCAGCTTAGTTACGACGAACACCGGGGAGCTGTTTTTT. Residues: CASSLVTTNTGELFF.

The CDR3 sequence is CSARDPGGDEQFF. The CDR3, as DNA: TGCAGTGCTAGAGATCCAGGGGGCGATGAGCAGTTCTTC. The J gene is TRBJ2-1, the V gene TRBV20-1; 8 bases match TRBD1. V was pared by 0 bases and J by 8 bases, with 3 bases of the junction left unmatched. The germline V gene encodes CDR1 DFQATT and CDR2 SNEGSKA (reference sequence). The CDR3 is 13 residues long.

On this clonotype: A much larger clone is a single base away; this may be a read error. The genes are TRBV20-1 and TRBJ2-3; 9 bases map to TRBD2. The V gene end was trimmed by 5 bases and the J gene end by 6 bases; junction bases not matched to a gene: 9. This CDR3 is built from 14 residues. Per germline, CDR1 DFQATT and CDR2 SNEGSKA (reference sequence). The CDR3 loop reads CSAGTRTSADTQYF. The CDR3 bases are TGCAGTGCTGGAACCCGGACTAGCGCCGATACGCAGTATTTT.